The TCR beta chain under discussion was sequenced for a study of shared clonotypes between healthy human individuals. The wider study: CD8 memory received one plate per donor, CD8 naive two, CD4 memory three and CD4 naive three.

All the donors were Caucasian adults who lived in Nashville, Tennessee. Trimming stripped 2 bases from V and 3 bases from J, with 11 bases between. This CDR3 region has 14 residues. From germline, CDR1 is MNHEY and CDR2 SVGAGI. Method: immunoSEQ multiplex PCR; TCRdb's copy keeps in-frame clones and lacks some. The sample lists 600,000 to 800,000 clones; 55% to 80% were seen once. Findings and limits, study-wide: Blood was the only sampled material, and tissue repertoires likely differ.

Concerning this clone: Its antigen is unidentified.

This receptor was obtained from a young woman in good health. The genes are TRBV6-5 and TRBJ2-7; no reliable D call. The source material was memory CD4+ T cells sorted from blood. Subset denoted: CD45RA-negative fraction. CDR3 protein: CASSYDSGGYEQYF. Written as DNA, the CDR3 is TGTGCCAGCAGTTACGACTCCGGCGGCTACGAGCAGTACTTC.